This T cell receptor beta chain was observed in a study of Graves' ophthalmopathy and Graves' hyperthyroidism. As the template, RNA transcripts were used to amplify TCR beta CDR3 regions. HTBI primers were used in a first-round RT-PCR, which preceded a second-round multiplex PCR. TCRdb independently ran MiXCR on the multiplex PCR reads; one entry per CDR3 protein. The sample includes nearly 400,000 distinct CDR3 sequences, about a sixth of them seen just once. This clonotype was recorded many times. The germline CDR1 and CDR2 sequences are SNHLY and FYNNEI. This CDR3 is built from 15 residues. Trimming took 3 bases from V and 2 from J, leaving 13 bases between them. The study excluded patients with other autoimmune diseases, uncontrolled infections, pregnancy or lactation. Orbital computed tomography and thyroid ultrasound, along with TRAb, serum thyroxine and clinical symptoms, underpinned diagnosis.

V is TRBV2 and J is TRBJ2-5, with a weak D call TRBD2 (6 bases). The sequence was obtained from a woman aged 18 to 35 with Graves' ophthalmopathy. Input material: peripheral blood. In DNA form, the CDR3 reads TGTGCCAGCAGTGACCAGGGAGGTGGGCAAGAGACCCAGTACTTC. This translates into CASSDQGGGQETQYF.